Shown below are 3 T cell receptor beta chains from a single sample sequenced in a study of Graves' ophthalmopathy and Graves' hyperthyroidism. Amplified material comprised TCR beta CDR3 regions derived from RNA transcripts. The first round was an RT-PCR with HTBI primers, and the second round was a multiplex PCR. TCRdb re-derived calls from the multiplex PCR reads in MiXCR, one entry per CDR3 protein. This table holds about 210,000 distinct CDR3 sequences, approximately 29% found once. The specimen sequenced was peripheral blood. These receptors originate from a man aged 50-59 years with Graves' ophthalmopathy.

The CDR3 nucleotides are TGTGCCAGCAGTGAAGCGCGCACACCCCTCTATGGCTACACCTTC. As protein: CASSEARTPLYGYTF. The chain couples TRBV6-1 to TRBJ1-2; D gene unclear. The V gene's germline CDR1 is MNHNS and CDR2 SASEGT. The V end was cut by 0 bases, the J end by 4 bases, with 12 bases between. The CDR3 covers 15 residues.

This clonotype was detected ten times or more. The chain employs TRBV19 and TRBJ1-6, with TRBD1 as a possible D gene (6 bases). Germline V CDR1 and CDR2: LNHDA, SQIVND (reference sequence). Trimming stripped 5 bases from V and 7 bases from J, with 15 bases between. The CDR3 has 15 amino acids. The CDR3 nucleotides read TGTGCCAGTAGTGAATTCGCCCAGGGGAATTCACCCCTCCACTTT. Protein: CASSEFAQGNSPLHF.

The chain recombines TRBV9 with TRBJ1-3; D uncertain. The CDR3 totals 15 residues. Trimming took 2 bases from V and 0 from J, leaving 9 bases between them. CDR1 and CDR2 from the germline V gene are SGDLS and YYNGEE. For the CDR3, the DNA is TGTGCCAGCAGCGTGGATCAGAGCTCTGGAAACACCATATATTTT. Translating gives CASSVDQSSGNTIYF.